What follows are 15 T cell receptor beta chains derived from one specimen sequenced in a study of blood T cell repertoires in COVID-19. The repertoire was sequenced with immunoSEQ multiplex PCR; TCRdb's copy has only in-frame clones and lacks some. The profile shows 100,000 or so clones, roughly 79% of them singletons. The sample comprised peripheral blood. The receptors shown here come from a human donor in a cohort sampled during active COVID-19.

This sequence joins TRBV6-6 and TRBJ1-2; D is uncertain. CDR3 size: 16 residues. V was trimmed by 0 bases and J by 3 bases, leaving 14 bases between them. The germline CDR1 and CDR2 sequences are MNHNY and SVGAGI (reference sequence). CDR3 protein: CASSYSIEGTDYGYTF. In DNA form, the CDR3 reads TGTGCCAGCAGTTACTCGATAGAGGGCACGGACTATGGCTACACCTTC.

J is TRBJ1-2 and V is TRBV29-1, with D maybe TRBD1 (5 bases). CDR3 size: 16 residues. Trimming shortened V by 0 bases and J by 4 bases, and 18 bases separated the two germline ends. The germline gives CDR1 SQVTM, CDR2 ANQGSEA. The CDR3 DNA is TGCAGCGTTGAAGATTTTAGCAGGATCGGGGGCTATGGCTACACCTTC. This codes for CSVEDFSRIGGYGYTF. The variable domain in full, with the rest retrieved from reference TRBV29-1 and TRBJ1-2, is SAVISQKPSRDICQRGTSLTIQCQVDSQVTMMFWYRQQPGQSLTLIATANQGSEATYESGFVIDKFPISRPNLTFSTLTVSNMSPEDSSIYLCSVEDFSRIGGYGYTFGSGTRLTVV.

The chain is built from TRBV7-7 and TRBJ2-5, with TRBD1 identical over 7 bases. The germline gives CDR1 SSHAT, CDR2 FNYEAQ (reference sequence). Germline trimming cut 5 bases from V and 4 bases from J; bases unmatched to any gene: 16. The CDR3 is 17 residues long. The CDR3 nucleotides are TGTGCCAGCAGCCCGAGGCAGGGGAGACAGGGCGGAGAGACCCAGTACTTC. This sequence encodes CASSPRQGRQGGETQYF.

The chain is built from TRBV9 and TRBJ2-7; D is unresolved. CDR3 size: 13 residues. Looked up from germline, CDR1 is SGDLS and CDR2 is YYNGEE. Trimming took off 0 bases at V and 3 bases at J, with 7 bases between the two ends. The CDR3 sequence: CASSVATDYEQYF. The CDR3 DNA is TGTGCCAGCAGCGTAGCTACCGACTACGAGCAGTACTTC.

The genes are TRBV7-6 and TRBJ2-3; tentative D call: TRBD1 (6 bases). This CDR3 contains 16 residues. Trimming shortened V by 4 bases and J by 7 bases, and 21 bases separated the two germline ends. Per the germline V gene, CDR1 is SGHVS and CDR2 is FNYEAQ. CDR3 bases: TGTGCCAGCAGCTCCGGACGGGACATATTGTATCATACGCAGTATTTT. Translation: CASSSGRDILYHTQYF. Based on the CDR3 plus reference TRBV7-6 and TRBJ2-3, the full variable domain is GAGVSQSPRYKVTKRGQDVALRCDPISGHVSLYWYRQALGQGPEFLTYFNYEAQQDKSGLPNDRFSAERPEGSISTLTIQRTEQRDSAMYRCASSSGRDILYHTQYFGPGTRLTVL.

The chain links TRBV30 to TRBJ1-5; TRBD1 might be the D (5 bases). V was cut by 2 bases and J by 6 bases, with 23 bases left in between. The CDR3 is 17 amino acids. From germline, CDR1 is GTSNPN and CDR2 SVGIG (reference sequence). The CDR3: CAWSTYTGATIPQPQHF. DNA of the CDR3: TGTGCCTGGAGTACATACACAGGCGCGACGATTCCTCAGCCCCAGCATTTT.

J is TRBJ1-5 and V is TRBV20-1; perhaps TRBD1 as D (5 bases). V shed 3 bases and J shed 2 bases, with 14 bases lying between them. There are 15 residues in the CDR3. The V gene's germline CDR1 is DFQATT and CDR2 SNEGSKA (reference sequence). The CDR3 nucleotides read TGCAGTGCTAGTTGGGGGGGAATGGGCAATCAGCCCCAGCATTTT. Translation: CSASWGGMGNQPQHF.

The rearrangement joins TRBV6-2 or TRBV6-3 to TRBJ1-1, with TRBD1 matching 7 bases. The V and J ends lost 0 bases and 1 base, in that order; junction bases with no gene match: 5. Germline V gives CDR1 MNHEY, CDR2 SVGEGT. The CDR3 is 16 residues long. CDR3 DNA: TGTGCCAGCAGTTACTCTCGGACAGGACCGAACACTGAAGCTTTCTTT. Translation gives CASSYSRTGPNTEAFF.

This chain uses TRBV11-2 with TRBJ1-3; D may be TRBD1 (6 bases). CDR3 size: 14 residues. Looked up from germline, CDR1 is SGHAT and CDR2 is FQNNGV. Trimming took 3 bases from V and 7 from J, leaving 13 bases between them. CDR3 nucleotides: TGTGCCAGCAGCTTTACAGGGTTGGGCAACACCATATATTTT. Its translation: CASSFTGLGNTIYF.

The CDR3 nucleotides are TGTGCCAGCACCCGACAGGAATCCTACGAGCAGTACTTC. Translation gives CASTRQESYEQYF. The chain recombines TRBV6-6 with TRBJ2-7; maybe TRBD1 (6 bases). Germline-derived CDR1 and CDR2 are MNHNY and SVGAGI (reference sequence). The CDR3 is 13 residues long. V was cut by 7 bases and J by 1 base, with 11 bases left in between.

CDR3 nucleotide sequence: TGTGCCAGCAGCTTGGGACAGGACTACGAGCAGTACTTC. Translating it yields CASSLGQDYEQYF. V gene TRBV7-9 combines with J gene TRBJ2-7; TRBD1 matches at 8 bases. The V and J ends lost 3 bases and 3 bases, in that order; junction bases with no gene match: 1. Germline CDR1 reads SEHNR; CDR2 reads FQNEAQ (reference sequence). The CDR3 runs to 13 residues.

The rearrangement links TRBV24-1 to TRBJ2-1, with 10 bases fitting TRBD1. Germline V lookup: CDR1 KGHDR, CDR2 SFDVKD. The J segment lost 8 bases and the V segment lost 5 bases, leaving 5 bases of the junction unmatched. This CDR3 has 14 residues. CDR3 in DNA: TGTGCCACCAGTGCCCCCGGGACAGGGGATGAGCAGTTCTTC. This sequence encodes CATSAPGTGDEQFF.

A few counts support this clone. The sample contains more than one DNA sequence encoding this CDR3. The chain carries TRBV6-5 and TRBJ2-7; the D gene is possibly TRBD2 (6 bases). The V and J ends lost 6 bases and 4 bases respectively, with 10 bases between them. CDR1 MNHEY and CDR2 SVGAGI come from the germline V gene. The CDR3 loop spans 12 amino acids. CDR3 loop: CASRRDSYEQYF. Written as DNA, the CDR3 is TGTGCCAGCAGGAGGGACTCGTACGAGCAGTACTTC.

The rearrangement links TRBV7-9 to TRBJ2-1; 13 bases align to TRBD2. V shed 5 bases, J shed 2 bases, and the junction held 6 bases outside the gene matches. This CDR3 spans 17 amino acids. Looked up from germline, CDR1 is SEHNR and CDR2 is FQNEAQ (reference sequence). The CDR3: CASSKGTSGDTYNEQFF. In nucleotides, the CDR3 is TGTGCCAGCAGCAAGGGGACTAGCGGGGATACCTACAATGAGCAGTTCTTC.

The chain recombines TRBV27 with TRBJ2-7, with 11 bases that match TRBD2. The CDR3 spans 15 residues. J lost 3 bases, V lost 5 bases, and 6 bases had no gene match. The germline V gene encodes CDR1 MNHEY and CDR2 SMNVEV (reference sequence). The CDR3 loop is CASSDPGLADYEQYF. CDR3 nucleotides: TGTGCCAGCAGTGATCCGGGACTAGCGGACTACGAGCAGTACTTC.